The rows below give T cell receptor beta chains drawn from one sample of a study of CD8 T cells in Susac syndrome. MiXCR, applied by TCRdb to the immunoSEQ multiplex PCR reads, yields one record per CDR3 protein. The sample lists about 190,000 distinct CDR3 sequences; more than 90% were seen once. The material sequenced was CD4+ T cells from PBMCs. These receptor sequences come from a human donor with Susac syndrome. CDR3s include the opening cysteine and the closing phenylalanine or tryptophan. The order of the fields is CDR3 protein, V gene, J gene.

cdr3_aa: CASSSIMTDTQYF; v_call: TRBV6-5; j_call: TRBJ2-3
cdr3_aa: CASSLDPTYGYTF; v_call: TRBV7-2; j_call: TRBJ1-2
cdr3_aa: CASKRDRETNEKLFF; v_call: TRBV2; j_call: TRBJ1-4
cdr3_aa: CAGSSGIYEQYF; v_call: TRBV6-2/TRBV6-3; j_call: TRBJ2-7
cdr3_aa: CATSDPHRRNEKLFF; v_call: TRBV24-1; j_call: TRBJ1-4
cdr3_aa: CASRRDGGRETQYF; v_call: TRBV25-1; j_call: TRBJ2-5
cdr3_aa: CASSFVTGGNEQFF; v_call: TRBV28; j_call: TRBJ2-1
cdr3_aa: CSALRDPGRTEAFF; v_call: TRBV20-1; j_call: TRBJ1-1
cdr3_aa: CASSLVTLNTEAFF; v_call: TRBV7-2; j_call: TRBJ1-1
cdr3_aa: CASSQDRLAGRETQYF; v_call: TRBV4-1; j_call: TRBJ2-5
cdr3_aa: CASSEYGQETQYF; v_call: TRBV25-1; j_call: TRBJ2-5
cdr3_aa: CASSSRPIDTEAFF; v_call: TRBV12-3/TRBV12-4; j_call: TRBJ1-1
cdr3_aa: CASSESGQNTGELFF; v_call: TRBV2; j_call: TRBJ2-2
cdr3_aa: CASSPRNTGGEKLFF; v_call: TRBV12-3/TRBV12-4; j_call: TRBJ1-4
cdr3_aa: CASSYLGQGADTQYF; v_call: TRBV6-5; j_call: TRBJ2-3
cdr3_aa: CASSRERVDTQYF; v_call: TRBV5-1; j_call: TRBJ2-3
cdr3_aa: CASSRQGLSTIQYF; v_call: TRBV9; j_call: TRBJ2-4
cdr3_aa: CASSPLTYEQYF; v_call: TRBV7-9; j_call: TRBJ2-7
cdr3_aa: CASRVFGLAGETQYF; v_call: TRBV4-1; j_call: TRBJ2-5
cdr3_aa: CASSLDSNQPQHF; v_call: TRBV5-1; j_call: TRBJ1-5
cdr3_aa: CASSFVGGSGNTIYF; v_call: TRBV12-3/TRBV12-4; j_call: TRBJ1-3
cdr3_aa: CASSVIWRGGRVEAKNIQYF; v_call: TRBV11-2; j_call: TRBJ2-4
cdr3_aa: CSARDRLVNEQFF; v_call: TRBV20-1; j_call: TRBJ2-1
cdr3_aa: CASSPGTLYEQYF; v_call: TRBV6-5; j_call: TRBJ2-7
cdr3_aa: CASSFLAGRGETQYF; v_call: TRBV11-2; j_call: TRBJ2-5
cdr3_aa: CASSYLPGSTAGYTF; v_call: TRBV6-5; j_call: TRBJ1-2
cdr3_aa: CASSYLRTEETQYF; v_call: TRBV6-5; j_call: TRBJ2-5
cdr3_aa: CASSPFLAGGPLTQYF; v_call: TRBV7-6; j_call: TRBJ2-5
cdr3_aa: CASSPSGDFYNEQFF; v_call: TRBV12-3/TRBV12-4; j_call: TRBJ2-1
cdr3_aa: CASSFSGQGLGNTIYF; v_call: TRBV27; j_call: TRBJ1-3
cdr3_aa: CASSLGQGHTQYF; v_call: TRBV5-6; j_call: TRBJ2-3
cdr3_aa: CASSFRSYFGETQYF; v_call: TRBV7-2; j_call: TRBJ2-5
cdr3_aa: CSATNRGPSNQPQHF; v_call: TRBV20-1; j_call: TRBJ1-5
cdr3_aa: CASSSHGGGNTEAFF; v_call: TRBV9; j_call: TRBJ1-1
cdr3_aa: CAWSVLSGANVLTF; v_call: TRBV30; j_call: TRBJ2-6
cdr3_aa: CSVQIGGYEQYF; v_call: TRBV29-1; j_call: TRBJ2-7
cdr3_aa: CASSYSGTGDEKLFF; v_call: TRBV6-5; j_call: TRBJ1-4
cdr3_aa: CASSLSGAGTEAFF; v_call: TRBV12-3/TRBV12-4; j_call: TRBJ1-1
cdr3_aa: CASRRDPRLQETQYF; v_call: TRBV11-2; j_call: TRBJ2-5
cdr3_aa: CASSLVEVGTGANVLTF; v_call: TRBV4-1; j_call: TRBJ2-6
cdr3_aa: CASRKTFSYEQYF; v_call: TRBV12-3/TRBV12-4; j_call: TRBJ2-7
cdr3_aa: CASSQDKGGIVNSPLHF; v_call: TRBV4-2; j_call: TRBJ1-6
cdr3_aa: CASSEGLGGIAGYTF; v_call: TRBV2; j_call: TRBJ1-2
cdr3_aa: CASTPSEVSPLHF; v_call: TRBV12-3/TRBV12-4; j_call: TRBJ1-6
cdr3_aa: CASSFKPWGGPTYEQYF; v_call: TRBV12-3/TRBV12-4; j_call: TRBJ2-7
cdr3_aa: CASSLVGDQETQYF; v_call: TRBV5-5; j_call: TRBJ2-5
cdr3_aa: CASSPTTGTGLETQYF; v_call: TRBV27; j_call: TRBJ2-5
cdr3_aa: CASSTPRELGTEAFF; v_call: TRBV6-2/TRBV6-3; j_call: TRBJ1-1
cdr3_aa: CSVGVRQGTGELFF; v_call: TRBV29-1; j_call: TRBJ2-2
cdr3_aa: CSVQGVRDAYQETQYF; v_call: TRBV29-1; j_call: TRBJ2-5
cdr3_aa: CASSTRAGDHNEQFF; v_call: TRBV4-2; j_call: TRBJ2-1
cdr3_aa: CASSFGTGVIDGYTF; v_call: TRBV7-9; j_call: TRBJ1-2
cdr3_aa: CASSTGGSPGGQPQHF; v_call: TRBV3-1; j_call: TRBJ1-5
cdr3_aa: CASSSNYGYTF; v_call: TRBV7-9; j_call: TRBJ1-2
cdr3_aa: CASSDGTGASEQYF; v_call: TRBV6-5; j_call: TRBJ2-7
cdr3_aa: CASRAQFNSPLHF; v_call: TRBV10-3; j_call: TRBJ1-6
cdr3_aa: CSASGENTDTQYF; v_call: TRBV20-1; j_call: TRBJ2-3
cdr3_aa: CASSEYGVNTEAFF; v_call: TRBV27; j_call: TRBJ1-1